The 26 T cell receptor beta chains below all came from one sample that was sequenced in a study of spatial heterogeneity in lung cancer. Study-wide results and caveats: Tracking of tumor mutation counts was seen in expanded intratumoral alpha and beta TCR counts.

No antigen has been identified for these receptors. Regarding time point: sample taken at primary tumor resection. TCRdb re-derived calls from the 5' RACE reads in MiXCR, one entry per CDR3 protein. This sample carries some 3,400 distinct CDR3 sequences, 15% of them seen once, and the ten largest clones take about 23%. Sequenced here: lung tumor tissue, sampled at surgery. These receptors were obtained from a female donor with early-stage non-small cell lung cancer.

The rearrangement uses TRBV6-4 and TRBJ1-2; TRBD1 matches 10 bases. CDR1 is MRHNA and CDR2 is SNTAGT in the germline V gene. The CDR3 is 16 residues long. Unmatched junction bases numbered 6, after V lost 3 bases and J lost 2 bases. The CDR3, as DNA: TGTGCCAGCAGTGAGGAAGGGACAGGGGTCAACTATGGCTACACCTTC. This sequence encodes CASSEEGTGVNYGYTF.

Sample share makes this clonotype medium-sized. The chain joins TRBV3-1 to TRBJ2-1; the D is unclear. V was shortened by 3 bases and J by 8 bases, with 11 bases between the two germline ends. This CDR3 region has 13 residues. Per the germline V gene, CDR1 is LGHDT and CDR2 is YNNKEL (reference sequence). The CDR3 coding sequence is TGTGCCAGCAGCCAGCTATCTGTGGATGAGCAGTTCTTC. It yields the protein CASSQLSVDEQFF.

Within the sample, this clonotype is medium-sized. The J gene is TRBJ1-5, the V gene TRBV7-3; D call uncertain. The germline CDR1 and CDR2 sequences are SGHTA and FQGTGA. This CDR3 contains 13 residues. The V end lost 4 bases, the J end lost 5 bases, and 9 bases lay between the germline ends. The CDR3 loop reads CASSSTPDQPQHF. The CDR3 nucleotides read TGTGCCAGCAGCTCAACGCCGGATCAGCCCCAGCATTTT. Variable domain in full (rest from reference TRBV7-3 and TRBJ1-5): GAGVSQTPSNKVTEKGKYVELRCDPISGHTALYWYRQSLGQGPEFLIYFQGTGAADDSGLPNDRFFAVRPEGSVSTLKIQRTERGDSAVYLCASSSTPDQPQHFGDGTRLSIL.

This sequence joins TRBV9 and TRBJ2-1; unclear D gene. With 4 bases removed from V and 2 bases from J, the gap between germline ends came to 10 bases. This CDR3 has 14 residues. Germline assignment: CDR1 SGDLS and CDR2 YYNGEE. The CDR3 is CASSPMGTYNEQFF. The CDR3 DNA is TGTGCCAGCAGCCCGATGGGTACCTACAATGAGCAGTTCTTC.

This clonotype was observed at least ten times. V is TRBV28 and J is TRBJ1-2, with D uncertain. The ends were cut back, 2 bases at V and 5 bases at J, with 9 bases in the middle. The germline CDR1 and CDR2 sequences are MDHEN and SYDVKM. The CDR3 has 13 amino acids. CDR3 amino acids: CASSLMDGYGYTF. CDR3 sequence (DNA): TGTGCCAGCAGTTTAATGGACGGGTATGGCTACACCTTC.

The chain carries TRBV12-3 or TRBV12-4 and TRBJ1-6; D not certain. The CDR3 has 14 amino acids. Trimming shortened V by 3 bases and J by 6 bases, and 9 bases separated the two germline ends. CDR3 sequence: CASSLLGSNSPLHF. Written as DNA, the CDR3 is TGTGCCAGCAGTTTGTTAGGGTCTAATTCACCCCTCCACTTT.

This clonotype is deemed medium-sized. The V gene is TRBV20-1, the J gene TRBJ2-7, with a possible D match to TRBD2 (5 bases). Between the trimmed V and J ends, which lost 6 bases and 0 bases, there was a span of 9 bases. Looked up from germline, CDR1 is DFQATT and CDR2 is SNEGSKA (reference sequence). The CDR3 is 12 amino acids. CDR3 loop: CSARRGSYEQYF. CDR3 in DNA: TGCAGTGCCCGACGGGGCTCCTACGAGCAGTACTTC.

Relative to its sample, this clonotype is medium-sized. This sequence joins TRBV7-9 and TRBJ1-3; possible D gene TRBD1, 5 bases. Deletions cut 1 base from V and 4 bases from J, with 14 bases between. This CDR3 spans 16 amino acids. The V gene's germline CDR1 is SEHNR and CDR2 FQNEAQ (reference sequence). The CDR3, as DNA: TGTGCCAGCAGCTTAGAGGTGGGGCTTGCGGGAAACACCATATATTTT. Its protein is CASSLEVGLAGNTIYF.

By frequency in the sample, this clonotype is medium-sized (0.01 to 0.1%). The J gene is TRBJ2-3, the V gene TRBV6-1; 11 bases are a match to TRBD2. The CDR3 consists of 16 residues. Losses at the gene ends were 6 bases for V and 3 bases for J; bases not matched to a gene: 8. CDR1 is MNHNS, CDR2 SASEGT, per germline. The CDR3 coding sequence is TGTGCCAGCAGCAAGTTAGCGGGGGGGAGAACAGATACGCAGTATTTT. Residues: CASSKLAGGRTDTQYF.

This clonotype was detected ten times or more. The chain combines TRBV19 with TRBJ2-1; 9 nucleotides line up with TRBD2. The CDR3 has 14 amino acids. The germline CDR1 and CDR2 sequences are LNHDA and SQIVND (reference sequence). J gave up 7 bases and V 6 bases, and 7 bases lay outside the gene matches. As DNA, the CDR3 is TGTGCCAGTAGCGCGGGGGGGCAGACGAATGAGCAGTTCTTC. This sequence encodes CASSAGGQTNEQFF.

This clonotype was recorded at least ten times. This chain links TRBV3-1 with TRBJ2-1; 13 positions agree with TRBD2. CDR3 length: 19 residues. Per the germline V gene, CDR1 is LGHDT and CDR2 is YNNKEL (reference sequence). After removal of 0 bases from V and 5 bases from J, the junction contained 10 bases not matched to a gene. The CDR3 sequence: CASSQEVTVTSGGNNEQFF. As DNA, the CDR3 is TGTGCCAGCAGCCAAGAAGTTACGGTGACTAGCGGGGGGAACAATGAGCAGTTCTTC.

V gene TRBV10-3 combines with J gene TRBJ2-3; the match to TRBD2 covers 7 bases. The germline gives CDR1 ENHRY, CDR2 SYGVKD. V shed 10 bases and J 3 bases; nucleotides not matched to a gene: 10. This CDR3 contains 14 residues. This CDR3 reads CATLRDGGTDTQYF. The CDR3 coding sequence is TGTGCCACCCTCCGGGACGGGGGGACAGATACGCAGTATTTT.

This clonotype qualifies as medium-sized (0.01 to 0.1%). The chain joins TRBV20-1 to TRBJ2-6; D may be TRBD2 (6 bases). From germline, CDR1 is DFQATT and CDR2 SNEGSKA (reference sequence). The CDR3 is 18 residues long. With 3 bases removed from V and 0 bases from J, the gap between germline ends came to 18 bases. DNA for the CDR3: TGCAGTGCTAGCGGTTTGGGGAGGCTGAGCTCTGGGGCCAACGTCCTGACTTTC. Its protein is CSASGLGRLSSGANVLTF.

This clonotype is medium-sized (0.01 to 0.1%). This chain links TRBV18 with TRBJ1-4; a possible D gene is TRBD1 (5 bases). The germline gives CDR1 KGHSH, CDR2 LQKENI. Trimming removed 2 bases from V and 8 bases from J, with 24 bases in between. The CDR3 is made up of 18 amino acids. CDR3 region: CASSPIFPSQGSGEKLFF. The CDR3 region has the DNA TGTGCCAGCTCACCAATCTTCCCGTCCCAGGGATCGGGGGAAAAACTGTTTTTT.

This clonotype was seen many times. The DNA of the CDR3 is TGTGCCAGCACTTCGTTGGGGCGGTACGAGCAGTACTTC. Protein sequence: CASTSLGRYEQYF. The chain has TRBV7-8 and TRBJ2-7, with D perhaps TRBD1 (5 bases). In germline, CDR1 is SGHVS, CDR2 FQNEAQ. The V end was cut by 7 bases, the J end by 4 bases, with 14 bases between. CDR3 length: 13 residues.

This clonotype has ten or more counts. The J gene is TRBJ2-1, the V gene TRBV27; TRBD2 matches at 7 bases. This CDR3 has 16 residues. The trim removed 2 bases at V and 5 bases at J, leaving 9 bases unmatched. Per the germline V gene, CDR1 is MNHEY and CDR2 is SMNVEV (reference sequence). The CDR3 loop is CASSLTATGGDNEQFF. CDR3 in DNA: TGTGCCAGCAGTTTAACCGCAACTGGGGGGGACAATGAGCAGTTCTTC.

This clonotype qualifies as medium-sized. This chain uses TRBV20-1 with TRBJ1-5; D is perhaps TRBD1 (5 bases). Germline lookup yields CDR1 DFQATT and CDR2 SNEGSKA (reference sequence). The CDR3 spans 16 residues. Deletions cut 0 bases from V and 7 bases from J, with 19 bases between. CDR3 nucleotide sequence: TGCAGTGCTAGAGATGCGGGCGTGGACACGGGCCAGCCCCAGCATTTT. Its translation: CSARDAGVDTGQPQHF.

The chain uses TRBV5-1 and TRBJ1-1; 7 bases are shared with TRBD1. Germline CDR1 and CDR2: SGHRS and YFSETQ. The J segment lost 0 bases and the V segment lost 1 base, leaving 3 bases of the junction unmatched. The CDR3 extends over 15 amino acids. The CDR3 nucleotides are TGCGCCAGCAGCTTGACTGGGACAGTGAACACTGAAGCTTTCTTT. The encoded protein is CASSLTGTVNTEAFF.

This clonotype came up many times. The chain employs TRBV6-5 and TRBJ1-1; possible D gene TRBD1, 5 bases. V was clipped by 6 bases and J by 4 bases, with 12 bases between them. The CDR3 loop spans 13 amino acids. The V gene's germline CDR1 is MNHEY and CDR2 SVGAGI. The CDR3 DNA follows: TGTGCCAGCAGACTCCAGGGCTCCACTGAAGCTTTCTTT. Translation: CASRLQGSTEAFF.

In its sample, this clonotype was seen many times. The CDR3 DNA sequence: TGTGCCAGCAAGGCCCCCGGAGAGGTCCTGAATCAGCCCCAGCATTTT. It is translated as CASKAPGEVLNQPQHF. V is TRBV2 and J is TRBJ1-5, with D hard to call. V lost 7 bases to trimming and J lost 4 bases, with 20 bases between them. This CDR3 contains 16 residues. Per the germline V gene, CDR1 is SNHLY and CDR2 is FYNNEI.

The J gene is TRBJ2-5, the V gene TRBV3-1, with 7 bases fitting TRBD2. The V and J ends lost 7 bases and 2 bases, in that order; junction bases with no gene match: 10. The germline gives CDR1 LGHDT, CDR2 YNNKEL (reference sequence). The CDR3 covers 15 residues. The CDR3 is CASTALLARQETQYF. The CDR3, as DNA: TGTGCCAGCACTGCACTACTAGCGCGTCAAGAGACCCAGTACTTC.

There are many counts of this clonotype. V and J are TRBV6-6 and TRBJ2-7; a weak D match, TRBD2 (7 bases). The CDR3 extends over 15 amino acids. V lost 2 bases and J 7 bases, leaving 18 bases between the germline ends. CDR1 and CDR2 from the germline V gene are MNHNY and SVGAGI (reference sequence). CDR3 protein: CASSYEGGGPREQYF. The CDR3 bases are TGTGCCAGCAGTTACGAGGGGGGGGGCCCGAGGGAGCAGTACTTC.

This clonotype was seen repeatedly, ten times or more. The CDR3 spells CASSLDSNQPQHF. In nucleotides, the CDR3 is TGCGCCAGCAGCTTGGACAGCAATCAGCCCCAGCATTTT. The chain carries TRBV5-1 and TRBJ1-5; D uncertain. Germline-derived CDR1 and CDR2 are SGHRS and YFSETQ. The CDR3 has 13 amino acids. The V end was cut by 0 bases, the J end by 1 base, with 2 bases between.

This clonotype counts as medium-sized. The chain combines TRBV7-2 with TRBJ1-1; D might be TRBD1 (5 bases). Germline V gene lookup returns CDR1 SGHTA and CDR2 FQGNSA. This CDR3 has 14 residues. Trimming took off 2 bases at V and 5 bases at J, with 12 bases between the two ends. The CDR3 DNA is TGTGCCAGCAGCTTACCCCAGGGAAGGACTGAAGCTTTCTTT. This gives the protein CASSLPQGRTEAFF.

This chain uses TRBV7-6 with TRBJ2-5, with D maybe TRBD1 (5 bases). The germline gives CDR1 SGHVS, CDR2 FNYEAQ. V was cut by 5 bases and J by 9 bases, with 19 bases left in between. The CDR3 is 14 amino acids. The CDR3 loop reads CASSLGAEHMAQYF. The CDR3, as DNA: TGTGCCAGCAGCCTTGGGGCAGAACACATGGCCCAGTACTTC.

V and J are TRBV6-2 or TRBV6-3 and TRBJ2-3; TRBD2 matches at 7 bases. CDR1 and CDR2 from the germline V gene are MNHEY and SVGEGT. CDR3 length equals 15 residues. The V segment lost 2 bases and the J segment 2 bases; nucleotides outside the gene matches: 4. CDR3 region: CASSYAGDYTDTQYF. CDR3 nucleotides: TGTGCCAGCAGTTACGCCGGGGACTACACAGATACGCAGTATTTT.